Sequencing of this T cell receptor beta chain was carried out in a study of early T cells in non-severe SARS-CoV-2 infection. Study-level information: Sequencing targeted bulk RNA from unsorted whole blood, leaving chains unpaired.

At least ten counts were recorded for this clonotype. Individual cDNA molecules were tagged with unique molecular identifiers. TCRdb redid the calling of the 5' RACE reads with MiXCR, one entry per CDR3 protein. Among approximately 47,000 distinct CDR3 sequences listed, roughly 10% were seen once. Trimming removed 2 bases from V and 4 bases from J; junction bases left unmatched: 4. Germline CDR1 is SGHRS and CDR2 is YFSETQ. The CDR3 is 15 residues long. The V gene is TRBV5-1, the J gene TRBJ2-3; 10 bases agree with TRBD2. The sample in question was whole blood, obtained at baseline. The sequence was obtained from an adult who was a healthcare worker with PCR-confirmed SARS-CoV-2 infection or an uninfected control (not recorded which). The CDR3 DNA reads TGCGCCAGCAGCTTATCCCTAGCGGGAGCAGATACGCAGTATTTT. This encodes CASSLSLAGADTQYF.